Detailed here is one TCR beta chain. Using immunoSEQ multiplex PCR, the repertoire was profiled, and TCRdb retains in-frame clones only, with some absent. The top ten hold roughly 2.5% of the sample, which has around 59,000 clones, about 91% seen once. The data are from a study of a mutant IDH1 vaccine in newly diagnosed glioma. With 2 bases removed from V and 4 bases from J, the gap between germline ends came to 12 bases. CDR1 is MNHNS, CDR2 SASEGT, per germline. There are 15 residues in the CDR3. Time point of the sample: baseline, week 1 (first vaccination visit). Described treatment: pre-vaccination baseline after standard-of-care therapy.

Sequencing used PBMCs, obtained from a glioma patient treated with radiotherapy, temozolomide or both. The origin of this receptor is a man aged 50 or older with glioma. The chain couples TRBV6-1 to TRBJ1-3; D may be TRBD1 (5 bases). This chain's CDR3 is CASSERVGVGNTIYF. The DNA for the CDR3 is TGTGCCAGCAGTGAAAGGGTAGGGGTGGGAAACACCATATATTTT.